These T cell receptor beta chains were read from a single sample in a study of CD8 T cells in ankylosing spondylitis. A single record per CDR3 protein comes from TCRdb applying MiXCR to the 5' RACE reads. The sample has 240,000 or so distinct CDR3 sequences; about 10% are singletons. Material for sequencing was blood, either unsorted or a sorted T cell fraction (not recorded which). The source of these receptors is a male donor with ankylosing spondylitis or in good health (not recorded which). CDR3s include the opening cysteine and the closing phenylalanine or tryptophan.

cdr3_length | j_call | v_call | cdr3_aa
16 | TRBJ2-1 | TRBV2 | CASRPRARQLDNEQFF
17 | TRBJ1-4 | TRBV7-9 | CASSLRGPGGTNEKLFF
16 | TRBJ1-5 | TRBV10-3 | CAIRDGTGGANQPQHF
13 | TRBJ2-1 | TRBV24-1 | CATSDKRSEGQFF
13 | TRBJ2-7 | TRBV12-3/TRBV12-4 | CASSLTLGGEQYF
13 | TRBJ2-3 | TRBV20-1 | CSAVWARANTQYF
19 | TRBJ2-2 | TRBV20-1 | CSAREVGRAGSLNTGELFF
14 | TRBJ2-7 | TRBV20-1 | CSASWEGLNYEQYF
14 | TRBJ2-3 | TRBV9 | CASSTPGGADTQYF
16 | TRBJ1-2 | TRBV7-2 | CARFRGGRKSVYGYTF
14 | TRBJ2-5 | TRBV27 | CASRRTDFQETQYF
16 | TRBJ2-2 | TRBV4-2 | CASSQDEGAVSGELFF
17 | TRBJ1-1 | TRBV21-1 | CASSKSGGAYCYTEAFF
10 | TRBJ2-7 | TRBV5-1 | CAELYVEQYF
13 | TRBJ2-1 | TRBV9 | CASSGGSYNEQFF
13 | TRBJ1-5 | TRBV28 | CASKQGGNQPQHF
15 | TRBJ1-1 | TRBV7-2 | CASSHRTGGFDEAFF
16 | TRBJ1-1 | TRBV6-1 | CASSAMTVRRDTEAFF
16 | TRBJ2-7 | TRBV20-1 | CSARDRDSGITYEQYF
12 | TRBJ2-2 | TRBV29-1 | CSALKGTGELFF
12 | TRBJ1-5 | TRBV29-1 | CSVVQGPGPQHF
12 | TRBJ2-1 | TRBV29-1 | CSVGLAGGEQFF
16 | TRBJ2-3 | TRBV25-1 | CASSDGLEQGWDTQYF
15 | TRBJ2-7 | TRBV20-1 | CSARGKGARSYEQYF
16 | TRBJ1-5 | TRBV20-1 | CSARDLLGQENQPQHF
17 | TRBJ2-2 | TRBV6-1 | CASTPFMGQGKSGELFF
12 | TRBJ2-1 | TRBV20-1 | CSAIRQSDEQFF
14 | TRBJ1-2 | TRBV12-3/TRBV12-4 | CASSAGQGRMGYTF
15 | TRBJ1-1 | TRBV20-1 | CSADDVVKANTEAFF
13 | TRBJ1-5 | TRBV5-5 | CASSTAGDQPQHF
15 | TRBJ2-7 | TRBV27 | CASSSTGEPSYEQYF
14 | TRBJ2-3 | TRBV2 | CASSEAPRIDTQYF
16 | TRBJ2-7 | TRBV21-1 | CASSVTATSGRNEQYF
14 | TRBJ2-7 | TRBV4-1 | CASSQGELAYEQYF
15 | TRBJ2-1 | TRBV5-1 | CASSLPGGWFNEQFF
16 | TRBJ2-1 | TRBV7-6 | CASSPLAGGSYNEQFF
14 | TRBJ1-4 | TRBV7-6 | CASRGEGVGEKLFF
12 | TRBJ2-1 | TRBV7-9 | CAIPKGGNEQFF
14 | TRBJ2-3 | TRBV29-1 | CSATGGDSTDTQYF
14 | TRBJ2-1 | TRBV3-1 | CASASRGLAGEQFF
17 | TRBJ2-1 | TRBV15 | CATSRELTPYSYNEQFF
15 | TRBJ2-1 | TRBV6-4 | CASSESSGGADEQFF
17 | TRBJ1-2 | TRBV20-1 | CSARFIRDTEEGYGYTF
17 | TRBJ2-1 | TRBV5-1 | CASSFTGASRPSNEQFF